This T cell receptor (beta chain) was profiled in a study of T cell repertoires in cytomegalovirus infection. In regard to this clonotype: Its cognate antigen is unknown.

Using its own MiXCR run on the reads, TCRdb lists one record per CDR3 protein. The sample lists around 95,000 distinct CDR3 sequences, about 31% seen once, with around 68% in the top ten. This material consisted of CD8+ T cells from cultured PBMCs, taken from culture after CMV antigen stimulation. The clonotype comes from a human donor in good health (CMV status not recorded). Some clones in this sample may be carry-over from other donors' samples.

CDR3 region: CASSQDVTGGASYEQYF. CDR3 coding DNA: TGCGCCAGCAGCCAAGATGTCACAGGGGGCGCGTCCTACGAGCAGTACTTC. The chain combines TRBV4-1 with TRBJ2-7, with TRBD1 identical over 9 bases. Germline lookup yields CDR1 MGHRA and CDR2 YSYEKL. Unmatched junction bases numbered 7, after V lost 0 bases and J lost 1 base. CDR3 length: 17 residues.